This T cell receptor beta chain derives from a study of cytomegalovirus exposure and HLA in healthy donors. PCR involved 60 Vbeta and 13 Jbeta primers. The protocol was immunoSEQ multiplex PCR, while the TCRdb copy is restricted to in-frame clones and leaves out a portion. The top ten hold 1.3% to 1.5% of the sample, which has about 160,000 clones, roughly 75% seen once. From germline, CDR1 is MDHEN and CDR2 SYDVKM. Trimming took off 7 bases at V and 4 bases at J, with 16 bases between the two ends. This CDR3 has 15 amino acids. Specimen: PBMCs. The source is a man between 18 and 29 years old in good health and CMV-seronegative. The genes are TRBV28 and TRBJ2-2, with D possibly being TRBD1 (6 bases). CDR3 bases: TGTGCCAGCAACCGTCGACAGGTCCGCACCGGGGAGCTGTTTTTT. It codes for CASNRRQVRTGELFF.